The clone carrying this T cell receptor (beta chain) was seen more than once but under ten times. As yet, its antigen is unknown. All the people who gave samples were healthy bone marrow donors. The data are from a study of cytomegalovirus exposure and HLA in healthy donors. General study results and limits: Later analysis demonstrated an association between a missense DCLRE1C variant and TCR beta V- and J-gene trimming. Cytomegalovirus association was listed for around 180 TCR beta chains. A likely sequencing artifact accounted for one observed cluster of highly shared sequence variants.

PCR employed 60 Vbeta and 13 Jbeta primers. Sequencing was performed with immunoSEQ multiplex PCR; in TCRdb, only in-frame clones are kept and a portion is missing. The sample lists 80,000 or so clones, 60% to 80% occurring once. Per germline, CDR1 SNHLY and CDR2 FYNNEI. The V gene lost 5 bases and the J gene lost 0 bases, with 5 bases spanning the gap. The CDR3 sequence is 14 residues long. Sequenced material: PBMCs. The TCR comes from a woman aged 40 to 50 in good health and CMV-seronegative. The J gene is TRBJ2-6, the V gene TRBV2; D ambiguous. The CDR3 loop is CASSIHSGANVLTF. DNA of the CDR3: TGTGCCAGCAGTATCCACTCTGGGGCCAACGTCCTGACTTTC. The full variable domain, completed using reference TRBV2 and TRBJ2-6, is EPEVTQTPSHQVTQMGQEVILRCVPISNHLYFYWYRQILGQKVEFLVSFYNNEISEKSEIFDDQFSVERPDGSNFTLKIRSTKLEDSAMYFCASSIHSGANVLTFGAGSRLTVL.